These 30 T cell receptor beta chains were all obtained from the same sample, sequenced in a study of CD8 T cells in Susac syndrome (dated by TCRdb to between 2018 and 2021). The library came from the immunoSEQ multiplex PCR assay. RNA was extracted using the RNeasy kit, and about 0.5 to 1 microgram was reverse transcribed with random hexamers. TCRdb applied fastp at Q25 and MiXCR to the public reads, then kept only in-frame beta chains. Rows with one shared CDR3 protein collapse into an entry with the most common genes and DNA. This sample gives some 150,000 distinct CDR3 sequences in total; 90% to 95% of them show up just once. About 0.17% of the sample belongs to the ten largest clones. The sequenced material came from CD4+ T cells from PBMCs. Receptor source: a human donor with Susac syndrome.

This CDR3 reads CASSPWGAGANVLTF. CDR3 sequence (DNA): TGTGCCAGCAGCCCATGGGGGGCTGGGGCCAACGTCCTGACTTTC. The chain carries TRBV14 and TRBJ2-6, with D tentatively TRBD2 (6 bases). The CDR3 is made up of 15 amino acids. The V and J ends lost 4 bases and 2 bases respectively, with 9 bases between them. Germline V CDR1 and CDR2: SGHDN, FVKESK.

The chain couples TRBV6-5 to TRBJ1-1, with D maybe TRBD1 (5 bases). The germline CDR1 and CDR2 sequences are MNHEY and SVGAGI. CDR3 length: 13 amino acids. V gave up 7 bases and J gave up 6 bases, with 15 bases separating them. CDR3 bases: TGTGCCAGCACCCCCCCTGGACATGCTGAAGCTTTCTTT. This sequence encodes CASTPPGHAEAFF.

This sequence joins TRBV7-2 and TRBJ2-3; D gene uncertain. V was pared by 1 base and J by 0 bases, with 8 bases between. The CDR3 has 15 residues. Germline loops: CDR1 SGHTA, CDR2 FQGNSA. The CDR3 reads CASSLVRASTDTQYF. The CDR3 DNA reads TGTGCCAGCAGCTTAGTAAGAGCTAGCACAGATACGCAGTATTTT.

The rearrangement uses TRBV3-1 and TRBJ1-2; D uncertain. CDR1 is LGHDT, CDR2 YNNKEL, per germline (reference sequence). V lost 4 bases to trimming and J lost 4 bases, with 16 bases between them. The CDR3 has 15 amino acids. CDR3 protein: CASSPSGRLPYGYTF. The CDR3 bases are TGTGCCAGCAGCCCCTCCGGACGGCTCCCCTATGGCTACACCTTC. The whole variable domain, remainder taken from reference TRBV3-1 and TRBJ1-2, is DTAVSQTPKYLVTQMGNDKSIKCEQNLGHDTMYWYKQDSKKFLKIMFSYNNKELIINETVPNRFSPKSPDKAHLNLHINSLELGDSAVYFCASSPSGRLPYGYTFGSGTRLTVV.

V usage is TRBV29-1 and J usage is TRBJ1-1; a possible D gene is TRBD1 (5 bases). Germline lookup yields CDR1 SQVTM and CDR2 ANQGSEA. This CDR3 is built from 13 residues. The germline V and J ends were trimmed by 1 base and 3 bases, with 9 bases remaining between them. CDR3 protein: CSVEAGRDTEAFF. DNA of the CDR3: TGCAGCGTTGAAGCAGGGAGAGACACTGAAGCTTTCTTT.

The genes are TRBV6-4 and TRBJ2-1; D is uncertain. The length of the CDR3 is 11 residues. In germline, CDR1 is MRHNA, CDR2 SNTAGT. Trimming removed 2 bases from V and 9 bases from J, with 5 bases in between. The CDR3: CASSDHREQFF. CDR3 sequence (DNA): TGTGCCAGCAGTGACCATCGTGAGCAGTTCTTC.

The chain carries TRBV19 and TRBJ2-1; TRBD2 matches 10 bases. V gave up 6 bases and J gave up 0 bases; unmatched junction bases: 5. This CDR3 has 16 residues. CDR1 and CDR2 (germline): LNHDA, SQIVND (reference sequence). Here the CDR3 reads CASRISGGSSYNEQFF. The CDR3 DNA reads TGTGCCAGTAGAATTAGCGGGGGGAGCTCCTACAATGAGCAGTTCTTC.

The chain employs TRBV20-1 and TRBJ2-3; D possibly corresponds to TRBD1 (6 bases). Trimming took off 3 bases at V and 8 bases at J, with 15 bases between the two ends. The germline gives CDR1 DFQATT, CDR2 SNEGSKA (reference sequence). The CDR3 sequence is 13 residues long. CDR3 sequence: CSASRPGVVTQYF. CDR3 sequence (DNA): TGCAGTGCTAGCCGGCCAGGGGTGGTTACGCAGTATTTT.

This clonotype was detected once. V usage is TRBV29-1 and J usage is TRBJ1-1; 7 bases agree with TRBD1. The CDR3 has 11 amino acids. The J segment lost 6 bases and the V segment lost 6 bases, leaving 4 bases of the junction unmatched. CDR1 SQVTM and CDR2 ANQGSEA come from the germline V gene. In DNA, the CDR3 is TGCAGCGTACAGGGGAGGGCTGAAGCTTTCTTT. It yields the protein CSVQGRAEAFF.

The chain links TRBV12-3 or TRBV12-4 to TRBJ2-1, with 10 bases aligning to TRBD2. This CDR3 has 15 amino acids. V shed 3 bases, J shed 6 bases, and the junction held 5 bases outside the gene matches. CDR3 DNA sequence: TGTGCCAGCAGTTTGCGTAGCGGGGGGCCCAATGAGCAGTTCTTC. Its translation: CASSLRSGGPNEQFF.

The table lists this clonotype with a count of one. The chain joins TRBV14 to TRBJ2-3; TRBD2 agrees at 8 bases. V lost 2 bases and J lost 1; bases outside the gene matches: 14. CDR1 and CDR2 (germline): SGHDN, FVKESK. The CDR3 extends over 19 amino acids. In DNA, the CDR3 is TGTGCCAGCAGCCAAACCGGGACTAGTCCCTCTTGGGGCACAGATACGCAGTATTTT. Protein: CASSQTGTSPSWGTDTQYF.

CDR3 nucleotides: TGTGCCAGCAGTTACTCGAGGGTCCAAGAGACCCAGTACTTC. It is translated as CASSYSRVQETQYF. This chain uses TRBV6-5 with TRBJ2-5; perhaps TRBD2 as D (5 bases). V shed 0 bases and J shed 1 base, with 6 bases lying between them. Germline values: CDR1 MNHEY, CDR2 SVGAGI. The CDR3 is 14 amino acids.

The V and J genes are TRBV6-1 and TRBJ2-1; the D is unclear. Germline V gene lookup returns CDR1 MNHNS and CDR2 SASEGT. V was cut by 5 bases and J by 2 bases, with 13 bases left in between. The CDR3 is 15 amino acids. The CDR3 region has the DNA TGTGCCAGCAGTTCTCCGGGTCGCGCCTACAATGAGCAGTTCTTC. Its translation is CASSSPGRAYNEQFF.

The J gene is TRBJ1-1, the V gene TRBV4-2, with D maybe TRBD1 (6 bases). This CDR3 is built from 16 residues. CDR1 LGHNA and CDR2 YNFKEQ come from the germline V gene. V was shortened by 0 bases and J by 4 bases, with 15 bases between the two germline ends. The CDR3 DNA reads as TGTGCCAGCAGCCAAGAAGTTCCGGGGGCGGGCACTGAAGCTTTCTTT. Protein: CASSQEVPGAGTEAFF.

The V call is TRBV30, the J call TRBJ2-3; D is uncertain. Germline CDR1 reads GTSNPN; CDR2 reads SVGIG (reference sequence). This CDR3 is 13 amino acids long. V was cut by 8 bases and J by 2 bases, with 14 bases left in between. The CDR3 here is CAGVRGYTDTQYF. DNA of the CDR3: TGTGCCGGGGTCCGTGGATACACAGATACGCAGTATTTT.

The rearrangement joins TRBV18 to TRBJ2-2; D is unresolved. Germline lookup yields CDR1 KGHSH and CDR2 LQKENI. CDR3 length: 15 residues. V was trimmed by 0 bases and J by 2 bases, leaving 7 bases between them. For the CDR3, the DNA is TGTGCCAGCTCACCACCGAAGGGAAACACCGGGGAGCTGTTTTTT. The encoded protein is CASSPPKGNTGELFF.

The V gene is TRBV7-8, the J gene TRBJ2-7; 8 bases agree with TRBD1. V gave up 3 bases and J gave up 3 bases; unmatched junction bases: 4. The CDR3 totals 14 residues. Germline CDR1 is SGHVS and CDR2 is FQNEAQ. Here the CDR3 DNA reads TGTGCCAGCAGCTTCGACAGGGGTAACTACGAGCAGTACTTC. It translates to CASSFDRGNYEQYF.

This clonotype was observed a single time. The chain joins TRBV5-6 to TRBJ2-2; D not resolved. V shed 2 bases and J shed 8 bases, with 7 bases lying between them. This CDR3 has 12 residues. Germline-derived CDR1 and CDR2 are SGHDT and YYEEEE. The CDR3 is CASSLSRGELFF. CDR3 DNA sequence: TGTGCCAGCAGCTTATCGAGGGGGGAGCTGTTTTTT.

The chain is built from TRBV18 and TRBJ2-4; no firm D call. The CDR3 spans 15 residues. Per the germline V gene, CDR1 is KGHSH and CDR2 is LQKENI. V was shortened by 3 bases and J by 1 base, with 10 bases between the two germline ends. CDR3 sequence reads: CASSPPDRAKNIQYF. CDR3 nucleotides: TGTGCCAGCTCACCCCCGGATAGGGCCAAAAACATTCAGTACTTC.

The chain recombines TRBV20-1 with TRBJ2-5; a possible D gene is TRBD2 (6 bases). Per the germline V gene, CDR1 is DFQATT and CDR2 is SNEGSKA (reference sequence). V was clipped by 3 bases and J by 7 bases, with 15 bases between them. The CDR3 has 13 residues. In DNA, the CDR3 is TGCAGTGCTAGGGCGGGCGGGGCCTGGACCCAGTACTTC. It specifies CSARAGGAWTQYF.

The V and J genes are TRBV7-2 and TRBJ1-2; weak D call: TRBD1 (6 bases). This CDR3 comprises 10 residues. CDR1 and CDR2 from the germline V gene are SGHTA and FQGNSA. V lost 6 bases, J lost 10 bases, and 9 bases lay in between. The CDR3 reads CASREGDYTF. DNA of the CDR3: TGTGCCAGCAGAGAGGGGGACTACACCTTC. Full variable domain (missing parts from reference TRBV7-2 and TRBJ1-2): GAGVSQSPSNKVTEKGKDVELRCDPISGHTALYWYRQSLGQGLEFLIYFQGNSAPDKSGLPSDRFSAERTGGSVSTLTIQRTQQEDSAVYLCASREGDYTFGSGTRLTVV.

This sequence joins TRBV5-1 and TRBJ1-2, with a tentative D call TRBD1 (5 bases). The V gene lost 2 bases and the J gene lost 4 bases, with 9 bases spanning the gap. Per the germline V gene, CDR1 is SGHRS and CDR2 is YFSETQ. The CDR3 covers 13 residues. CDR3 sequence: CASSFDSGYGYTF. As DNA, the CDR3 is TGCGCCAGCAGCTTCGACAGCGGCTATGGCTACACCTTC.

The chain joins TRBV29-1 to TRBJ2-1; perhaps TRBD2 as D (6 bases). This CDR3 is built from 9 residues. Germline-derived CDR1 and CDR2 are SQVTM and ANQGSEA. Trimming pared 8 bases from V and 12 bases from J, leaving 11 bases between. The CDR3 loop is CSPDGGQFF. The CDR3 nucleotides are TGCAGCCCCGACGGGGGGCAGTTCTTC.

The chain combines TRBV20-1 with TRBJ1-2, with unresolved D. The CDR3 length is 14 residues. Trimming removed 0 bases from V and 4 bases from J, with 12 bases in between. Per germline, CDR1 DFQATT and CDR2 SNEGSKA (reference sequence). The CDR3 bases are TGCAGTGCTAGAGATACGGCCGCCGGCTATGGCTACACCTTC. This sequence encodes CSARDTAAGYGYTF.

The genes are TRBV23-1 and TRBJ1-1; no clear D. TRBV23-1 is an ORF for which the function is uncertain. CDR3 length: 12 amino acids. V was pared by 4 bases and J by 11 bases, with 14 bases between. The DNA of the CDR3 is TGCGCCAGCAGTCCCCACCCTTGGTCGGCTTTCTTT. Translation: CASSPHPWSAFF.

This sequence joins TRBV9 and TRBJ2-1, with D perhaps assigned TRBD1 or TRBD2 (7 bases each). CDR1 SGDLS and CDR2 YYNGEE come from the germline V gene. V was trimmed by 0 bases and J by 12 bases, leaving 13 bases between them. The CDR3 has 13 residues. For the CDR3, the DNA is TGTGCCAGCAGCGTAGGGGAGGGGGCTGGGCAGTTCTTC. Its protein is CASSVGEGAGQFF.

The gene calls are TRBV6-2 or TRBV6-3 and TRBJ2-1; D may be TRBD2 (5 bases). CDR1 and CDR2 from the germline V gene are MNHEY and SVGEGT. This CDR3 is 14 amino acids long. V shed 2 bases and J shed 6 bases, with 11 bases lying between them. Here the CDR3 DNA reads TGTGCCAGCAGTTACACCGGACTCCCCAATGAGCAGTTCTTC. It codes for CASSYTGLPNEQFF.

The chain carries TRBV20-1 and TRBJ2-7; possibly TRBD2 for D (7 bases). V lost 7 bases to trimming and J lost 0 bases, with 10 bases between them. Germline V gene lookup returns CDR1 DFQATT and CDR2 SNEGSKA (reference sequence). The CDR3 is made up of 12 amino acids. CDR3 in DNA: TGCAGTGGGGCGGGGGCCTCCTACGAGCAGTACTTC. Its translation is CSGAGASYEQYF.

The chain links TRBV29-1 to TRBJ1-4; a possible D gene is TRBD1 (5 bases). CDR3 length equals 12 residues. The germline V and J ends were trimmed by 1 base and 8 bases, with 8 bases remaining between them. CDR1 is SQVTM and CDR2 is ANQGSEA in the germline V gene. CDR3 amino acids: CSVEGAGEKLFF. CDR3 coding DNA: TGCAGCGTTGAAGGGGCAGGGGAAAAACTGTTTTTT.

V and J are TRBV24-1 and TRBJ2-3; 8 positions match TRBD2. Germline CDR1 is KGHDR and CDR2 is SFDVKD. The trim removed 2 bases at V and 5 bases at J, leaving 2 bases unmatched. The CDR3 extends over 14 amino acids. The chain's CDR3 is CATSDSTSGDTQYF. Here the CDR3 DNA reads TGTGCCACCAGTGATTCTACTAGCGGAGATACGCAGTATTTT.